Listed here are 32 T cell receptor beta chains from one sample, sequenced in a study of blood T cells in healthy people across ages (dated by TCRdb to between 2014 and 2016). Receptor libraries were prepared by 5' RACE. The instrument was an Illumina HiSeq 2500. The second PCR ran for about 6 to 12 cycles and used a J-beta primer mix along with a sample-barcoded 5' primer. TCRdb took the public reads, trimmed them with fastp at Q25, ran MiXCR for clone calling and kept in-frame beta chains. Every distinct CDR3 protein forms one entry, paired with its most common genes and DNA. The sample profile shows about 800,000 distinct CDR3 sequences; roughly 60% of them were found once. The ten largest make up roughly 20% of the sample. The sequenced material came from blood. The origin of the receptors is a man aged 25-45 years in good health.

A single count supports this clonotype. CDR3 protein: CASSLRASVYTDTQYF. CDR3 DNA sequence: TGTGCCAGCAGTTTAAGGGCTAGCGTTTACACAGATACGCAGTATTTT. The chain recombines TRBV12-3 or TRBV12-4 with TRBJ2-3, with a possible D match to TRBD2 (6 bases). V dropped 2 bases and J dropped 2 bases, with 14 bases sitting between them. This CDR3 spans 16 amino acids.

This clonotype has just one count. The chain carries TRBV28 and TRBJ2-1, with 9 bases matching TRBD1. After removal of 7 bases from V and 9 bases from J, the junction contained 13 bases not matched to a gene. The germline V gene has CDR1 MDHEN and CDR2 SYDVKM. This CDR3 spans 15 amino acids. This CDR3 is CASNLGGQGNSEQFF. In DNA form, the CDR3 reads TGTGCCAGCAACCTGGGGGGACAGGGAAACAGTGAGCAGTTCTTC.

V is TRBV3-1 and J is TRBJ2-3; no reliable D call. CDR1 LGHDT and CDR2 YNNKEL come from the germline V gene (reference sequence). This CDR3 contains 14 residues. V was pared by 7 bases and J by 3 bases, with 14 bases between. The CDR3 loop is CASTRFLRTDTQYF. The CDR3 bases are TGTGCCAGCACCCGTTTCCTCAGGACAGATACGCAGTATTTT.

This clonotype turned up a few times. V and J are TRBV20-1 and TRBJ2-7; D gene ambiguous. The CDR3 is made up of 13 amino acids. V shed 1 base and J shed 0 bases, with 7 bases lying between them. Germline values: CDR1 DFQATT, CDR2 SNEGSKA (reference sequence). The CDR3 protein is CSARGKSSYEQYF. The CDR3 DNA reads TGCAGTGCTAGAGGGAAAAGCTCCTACGAGCAGTACTTC.

This clonotype has just a few counts. The chain carries TRBV11-3 and TRBJ1-2, with TRBD1 identical over 9 bases. The CDR3 runs 16 residues. Germline V gives CDR1 SGHNT, CDR2 YENEEA. After removal of 7 bases from V and 3 bases from J, the junction contained 12 bases not matched to a gene. The CDR3 is CASTFDPGTGHYGYTF. The CDR3, as DNA: TGTGCCAGCACCTTCGATCCCGGGACAGGGCACTATGGCTACACCTTC.

The rearrangement joins TRBV3-1 to TRBJ2-7; D may correspond to TRBD1 or TRBD2 (5 bases each). The CDR3 runs 15 residues. V was pared by 1 base and J by 3 bases, with 13 bases between. Germline values: CDR1 LGHDT, CDR2 YNNKEL (reference sequence). This CDR3 reads CASSQALGRIYEQYF. CDR3 sequence (DNA): TGTGCCAGCAGCCAAGCATTGGGACGGATCTACGAGCAGTACTTC.

The V gene is TRBV5-4, the J gene TRBJ2-7; a weak D match, TRBD1 (5 bases). This CDR3 contains 13 residues. Looked up from germline, CDR1 is SGHNT and CDR2 is YYREEE (reference sequence). V lost 2 bases to trimming and J lost 3 bases, with 9 bases between them. For the CDR3, the DNA is TGTGCCAGCAGCTTACAGGACAACTACGAGCAGTACTTC. Its protein product is CASSLQDNYEQYF.

This sequence joins TRBV6-2 or TRBV6-3 and TRBJ2-1; TRBD2 agrees at 9 bases. Per germline, CDR1 MNHEY and CDR2 SVGEGT. V dropped 0 bases and J dropped 8; count of bases not matched to a gene: 11. This CDR3 spans 17 amino acids. CDR3 protein: CASSYSRGLALLDEQFF. In DNA form, the CDR3 reads TGTGCCAGCAGTTACTCGAGAGGACTAGCGTTATTAGATGAGCAGTTCTTC.

The chain couples TRBV6-1 to TRBJ1-4; D uncertain. Trimming took 5 bases from V and 5 from J, leaving 9 bases between them. Germline-derived CDR1 and CDR2 are MNHNS and SASEGT. This CDR3 is built from 13 residues. For the CDR3, the DNA is TGTGCCAGCAGTAGACGGACGAATGAAAAACTGTTTTTT. It specifies CASSRRTNEKLFF.

This clonotype was seen many times. The chain links TRBV7-2 to TRBJ2-1; no clear D. The V end lost 2 bases, the J end lost 9 bases, and 5 bases lay between the germline ends. In germline, CDR1 is SGHTA, CDR2 FQGNSA. The CDR3 covers 11 residues. CDR3 DNA: TGTGCCAGCAGCTTATGGAGTGAGCAGTTCTTC. The encoded protein is CASSLWSEQFF.

The J gene is TRBJ2-2, the V gene TRBV7-2, with 10 bases aligning to TRBD1. The CDR3 length is 17 residues. Germline CDR1 is SGHTA and CDR2 is FQGNSA. Unmatched junction bases numbered 8, after V lost 1 base and J lost 6 bases. The CDR3 DNA reads as TGTGCCAGCAGCTTAGGGGGGACAGGGGTTAGGCCCGGGGAGCTGTTTTTT. Its protein is CASSLGGTGVRPGELFF. Variable domain in full (rest from reference TRBV7-2 and TRBJ2-2): GAGVSQSPSNKVTEKGKDVELRCDPISGHTALYWYRQSLGQGLEFLIYFQGNSAPDKSGLPSDRFSAERTGGSVSTLTIQRTQQEDSAVYLCASSLGGTGVRPGELFFGEGSRLTVL.

Here the CDR3 reads CSAPRLNRQGEETQYF. The CDR3 DNA is TGCAGTGCTCCGCGGTTGAATCGGCAGGGAGAAGAGACCCAGTACTTC. This chain uses TRBV20-1 with TRBJ2-5; D is perhaps TRBD1 or TRBD2 (5 bases each). Germline loops: CDR1 DFQATT, CDR2 SNEGSKA (reference sequence). The germline V and J ends were trimmed by 5 bases and 3 bases, with 22 bases remaining between them. The CDR3 runs 16 residues.

This clonotype was found a few times. The chain couples TRBV20-1 to TRBJ2-4, with D perhaps matching TRBD1 or TRBD2 (6 bases each). Germline CDR1 reads DFQATT; CDR2 reads SNEGSKA (reference sequence). The germline V and J ends were trimmed by 1 base and 7 bases, with 26 bases remaining between them. The length of the CDR3 is 18 residues. For the CDR3, the DNA is TGCAGTGCTAGAGCGACTATTACAGGGCGGGGTTCCGGGAACATTCAGTACTTC. Residues: CSARATITGRGSGNIQYF.

This clonotype was seen more than once but under ten times. The V and J genes are TRBV4-1 and TRBJ1-2; the D gene is possibly TRBD1 (6 bases). V dropped 6 bases and J dropped 6 bases, with 11 bases sitting between them. The germline CDR1 and CDR2 sequences are MGHRA and YSYEKL. There are 12 residues in the CDR3. Here the CDR3 reads CASRGQSDGYTF. The CDR3 bases are TGCGCCAGCAGAGGACAGTCCGATGGCTACACCTTC.

This clonotype has a handful of counts. The chain employs TRBV3-1 and TRBJ2-7, with a possible D match to TRBD1 (6 bases). CDR3 length: 18 amino acids. Germline lookup yields CDR1 LGHDT and CDR2 YNNKEL (reference sequence). V gave up 0 bases and J gave up 2 bases, with 20 bases separating them. The CDR3 nucleotides are TGTGCCAGCAGCCAAGAGGTATCCAGGGGAGACGGCCCCTACGAGCAGTACTTC. Translated: CASSQEVSRGDGPYEQYF.

The chain combines TRBV20-1 with TRBJ2-5, with D possibly being TRBD2 (5 bases). Germline V gives CDR1 DFQATT, CDR2 SNEGSKA (reference sequence). The V end lost 0 bases, the J end lost 5 bases, and 13 bases lay between the germline ends. The CDR3 contains 14 residues. CDR3 protein: CSARDTRVWETQYF. Here the CDR3 DNA reads TGCAGTGCTAGAGACACTAGGGTCTGGGAGACCCAGTACTTC.

The chain joins TRBV30 to TRBJ1-6, with D perhaps TRBD1 (5 bases). CDR3 length: 12 residues. Germline V lookup: CDR1 GTSNPN, CDR2 SVGIG (reference sequence). V gave up 3 bases and J gave up 7 bases, with 7 bases separating them. In DNA form, the CDR3 reads TGTGCCTGGAGGCGGGGGAATTCACCCCTCCACTTT. This translates into CAWRRGNSPLHF.

The chain recombines TRBV27 with TRBJ2-5, with TRBD2 as a possible D gene (5 bases). V lost 4 bases, J lost 5 bases, and 11 bases lay in between. In germline, CDR1 is MNHEY, CDR2 SMNVEV (reference sequence). This CDR3 comprises 13 residues. CDR3 protein: CASSSGFEETQYF. The CDR3 nucleotides read TGTGCCAGCAGTTCGGGATTTGAGGAGACCCAGTACTTC.

The CDR3 is CAISESRAADTQYF. Here the CDR3 DNA reads TGTGCCATCAGTGAGTCCAGGGCCGCAGATACGCAGTATTTT. V usage is TRBV10-3 and J usage is TRBJ2-3; possible D gene TRBD1, 5 bases. There are 14 residues in the CDR3. V was cut by 0 bases and J by 4 bases, with 8 bases left in between. Germline V CDR1 and CDR2: ENHRY, SYGVKD.

The chain has TRBV7-2 and TRBJ2-3; D gene unclear. The CDR3 consists of 18 residues. The ends were cut back, 5 bases at V and 2 bases at J, with 23 bases in the middle. Germline lookup yields CDR1 SGHTA and CDR2 FQGNSA. In nucleotides, the CDR3 is TGTGCCAGCAGCCCGAGACCTGCGCCACGAGGCAACACAGATACGCAGTATTTT. Its protein is CASSPRPAPRGNTDTQYF.

The CDR3 DNA reads as TGTGCCAGCAGCTTATGGGCAGGGTACACAGATACGCAGTATTTT. Its protein is CASSLWAGYTDTQYF. The chain links TRBV7-2 to TRBJ2-3; the D gene is possibly TRBD1 (5 bases). Trimming took off 2 bases at V and 2 bases at J, with 11 bases between the two ends. The CDR3 spans 15 residues. Germline-derived CDR1 and CDR2 are SGHTA and FQGNSA.

The rearrangement uses TRBV4-3 and TRBJ1-2, with 11 bases matching TRBD1. This CDR3 is 15 amino acids long. V trimming: 1 base; J trimming: 7 bases; junction bases outside the gene matches: 5. Germline V lookup: CDR1 LGHNA, CDR2 YSLEER. The CDR3 is CASSQAPGQGAGYTF. The CDR3 DNA reads as TGCGCCAGCAGCCAAGCCCCCGGACAGGGGGCTGGCTACACCTTC.

The table lists this clonotype with a few counts. The chain is built from TRBV21-1 and TRBJ1-2; the D call of TRBD1 is as the table states it, not checked on the DNA. TRBV21-1 is an annotated pseudogene. The CDR3 spans 14 residues. CDR3 coding DNA: TGTGCCAGCAGGAAGGGGGGGCTAATGTATGGCTACACCTTC. Residues: CASRKGGLMYGYTF.

Comments on this clonotype: Germline and junction disagree at one end, which may indicate a read error. The chain has TRBV5-1 and TRBJ1-2; D is unclear. Per the germline V gene, CDR1 is SGHRS and CDR2 is YFSETQ. This CDR3 spans 14 amino acids. In DNA form, the CDR3 reads TGCGCCAGCAGCTTGGACCAGGTCGGCTATGACTACACCTTC. It yields the protein CASSLDQVGYDYTF. Full variable domain (outside the CDR3, taken from reference TRBV5-1 and TRBJ1-2): KAGVTQTPRYLIKTRGQQVTLSCSPISGHRSVSWYQQTPGQGLQFLFEYFSETQRNKGNFPGRFSGRQFSNSRSEMNVSTLELGDSALYLCASSLDQVGYDYTFGSGTRLTVV.

The rearrangement joins TRBV18 to TRBJ2-1, with 11 bases aligning to TRBD2. The ends lost 0 bases at V and 9 bases at J; junction bases unmatched: 7. The CDR3 length is 16 residues. Germline V CDR1 and CDR2: KGHSH, LQKENI. CDR3 region: CASSPPVSGGAREQFF. The CDR3 region has the DNA TGTGCCAGCTCACCACCCGTTAGCGGGGGGGCCCGTGAGCAGTTCTTC. The whole variable domain, remainder taken from reference TRBV18 and TRBJ2-1, is NAGVMQNPRHLVRRRGQEARLRCSPMKGHSHVYWYRQLPEEGLKFMVYLQKENIIDESGMPKERFSAEFPKEGPSILRIQQVVRGDSAAYFCASSPPVSGGAREQFFGPGTRLTVL.

V usage is TRBV6-5 and J usage is TRBJ2-4; TRBD2 is a possible D gene (6 bases). The tail of the sequence fits TRBJ2-7 better, so the J call may be wrong. Germline loops: CDR1 MNHEY, CDR2 SVGAGI. This CDR3 contains 13 residues. CDR3 sequence reads: CASTWGVGYEQYF. The CDR3 bases are TGTGCCAGCACTTGGGGGGTTGGGTACGAGCAGTACTTC.

Worth noting for this clonotype: At one end the junction does not follow the germline gene, possibly because of a read error. The V gene is TRBV6-2 or TRBV6-3, the J gene TRBJ2-3; 11 positions agree with TRBD2. This CDR3 is 15 amino acids long. Germline lookup yields CDR1 MNHEY and CDR2 SVGEGT. The CDR3 reads CASSPGLAGTDAQYF. The CDR3 DNA is TGTGCCAGCAGTCCCGGACTAGCGGGCACAGATGCGCAGTATTTT.

V and J are TRBV28 and TRBJ2-4, with 7 positions matching TRBD2. The CDR3 is made up of 13 amino acids. After removal of 1 base from V and 13 bases from J, the junction contained 7 bases not matched to a gene. The V gene's germline CDR1 is MDHEN and CDR2 SYDVKM. The CDR3 region has the DNA TGTGCCAGCAGTTTATTGGCAGGGCGGGAGCAGTACTTC. Amino acids: CASSLLAGREQYF.

The chain links TRBV2 to TRBJ2-5, with 9 bases lining up with TRBD1. The junction had 9 bases not matched to a gene; V was cut back by 8 bases and J by 5 bases. The CDR3 extends over 14 amino acids. Germline V CDR1 and CDR2: SNHLY, FYNNEI. The CDR3 nucleotides are TGTGCCAGCGACAGACAGGGGGTCGGCGAGACCCAGTACTTC. It encodes CASDRQGVGETQYF. The variable domain in full, completed from reference TRBV2 and TRBJ2-5, reads EPEVTQTPSHQVTQMGQEVILRCVPISNHLYFYWYRQILGQKVEFLVSFYNNEISEKSEIFDDQFSVERPDGSNFTLKIRSTKLEDSAMYFCASDRQGVGETQYFGPGTRLLVL.

The chain joins TRBV28 to TRBJ1-1, with D possibly TRBD1 on 6 matching bases. V lost 4 bases, J lost 4 bases, and 10 bases lay in between. Germline assignment: CDR1 MDHEN and CDR2 SYDVKM. This CDR3 spans 13 amino acids. This CDR3 is CASSYGQSTEAFF. Here the CDR3 DNA reads TGTGCCAGCAGTTATGGACAGAGCACTGAAGCTTTCTTT.

The rearrangement uses TRBV29-1 and TRBJ1-1; D gene unclear. This CDR3 region has 15 residues. CDR1 and CDR2 from the germline V gene are SQVTM and ANQGSEA. Trimming removed 3 bases from V and 2 bases from J, with 16 bases in between. Here the CDR3 DNA reads TGCAGCGTTGATCATACCGGGAGGAAAAACACTGAAGCTTTCTTT. Translating it yields CSVDHTGRKNTEAFF.

The V gene is TRBV3-1, the J gene TRBJ2-7; D possibly uses TRBD1 or TRBD2 (5 bases each). The CDR3 spans 15 residues. CDR1 and CDR2 from the germline V gene are LGHDT and YNNKEL (reference sequence). V lost 3 bases and J lost 0, with 12 bases in between. CDR3 amino acids: CASSQGRAASYEQYF. The CDR3 DNA is TGTGCCAGCAGCCAGGGACGAGCGGCCTCCTACGAGCAGTACTTC.